This T cell receptor (beta chain) was found in a study of cytomegalovirus exposure and HLA in healthy donors. Study as a whole: A prior study identified just under 120 million unique TCR beta sequences from roughly 170 million T cells. Study observations and caveats: Researchers reported in a later analysis that common viral pathogens appeared linked to several top clusters.

This clone was found a few times. Antigen specificity is unknown. There are 15 residues in the CDR3. CDR1 is MDHEN and CDR2 is SYDVKM in the germline V gene. PCR employed 60 Vbeta and 13 Jbeta primers. This table comes from immunoSEQ multiplex PCR, and its TCRdb copy is limited to in-frame clones, with some not included. The sample consists of around 96,000 clones, roughly three fifths of them appearing once. Sequenced sample: PBMCs. The chain employs TRBV28 and TRBJ2-5; tentatively, D is TRBD2 (7 bases). The J call may be mistaken, given a closer DNA end match to TRBJ2-7. This sequence originates from a man aged 55-75 years in good health and CMV-seronegative. The DNA of the CDR3 is TGTGCCAGCAGCCCTTTAGGGGGGGTTTTATACGAGCAGTACTTC. Amino acids: CASSPLGGVLYEQYF.